The sequence of this T cell receptor (beta chain) was determined in a study of follicular helper T cells after annual influenza vaccination. Assay used: immunoSEQ multiplex PCR; TCRdb lists only in-frame clones, some missing. The sample has about 10,000 clones; roughly 85% are singletons. Documented time point: 2015-2016 season, 7 days after influenza vaccination. Germline CDR1 is MGHRA and CDR2 is YSYEKL. V lost 2 bases, J lost 2 bases, and 6 bases stayed unmatched. The CDR3 is 16 residues long. The J gene is TRBJ2-3, the V gene TRBV4-1; TRBD1 matches 8 bases. This TCR was sampled from an adult who received the influenza vaccine. Sequencing used CXCR5- memory CD4+ T cells sorted from blood, obtained 7 days after influenza vaccination. In nucleotides, the CDR3 is TGCGCCAGCAGCCAATGGGACAGGTCATACACAGATACGCAGTATTTT. This encodes CASSQWDRSYTDTQYF.